What follows is one TCR beta chain and its context. This sample is drawn from a study of blood T cell repertoires in COVID-19. As for the study in general: Material from acute and convalescent COVID-19 was sourced from the United States, Italy and Spain. T cells, B-cell-depleted T cells, or PBMCs provided the cDNA or gDNA that served as material.

TCRdb keeps only in-frame clones here, not all; method: immunoSEQ multiplex PCR. The sample holds approximately 250,000 clones, 75% to 90% seen once. Seattle patients were enrolled while actively infected and followed longitudinally. The TCR sequence derives from a woman aged 70 to 79 with COVID-19, enrolled during active disease. The sequenced material came from peripheral blood.

CDR3 bases: TGTGCCAGCAGCTTTAGACAGGGGTTCCCAACTAATGAAAAACTGTTTTTT. Encoded protein: CASSFRQGFPTNEKLFF. The rearrangement links TRBV7-2 to TRBJ1-4, with 8 positions matching TRBD1. Trimming removed 3 bases from V and 0 bases from J; junction bases left unmatched: 6. CDR1 and CDR2 from the germline V gene are SGHTA and FQGNSA. The CDR3 is 17 residues long.